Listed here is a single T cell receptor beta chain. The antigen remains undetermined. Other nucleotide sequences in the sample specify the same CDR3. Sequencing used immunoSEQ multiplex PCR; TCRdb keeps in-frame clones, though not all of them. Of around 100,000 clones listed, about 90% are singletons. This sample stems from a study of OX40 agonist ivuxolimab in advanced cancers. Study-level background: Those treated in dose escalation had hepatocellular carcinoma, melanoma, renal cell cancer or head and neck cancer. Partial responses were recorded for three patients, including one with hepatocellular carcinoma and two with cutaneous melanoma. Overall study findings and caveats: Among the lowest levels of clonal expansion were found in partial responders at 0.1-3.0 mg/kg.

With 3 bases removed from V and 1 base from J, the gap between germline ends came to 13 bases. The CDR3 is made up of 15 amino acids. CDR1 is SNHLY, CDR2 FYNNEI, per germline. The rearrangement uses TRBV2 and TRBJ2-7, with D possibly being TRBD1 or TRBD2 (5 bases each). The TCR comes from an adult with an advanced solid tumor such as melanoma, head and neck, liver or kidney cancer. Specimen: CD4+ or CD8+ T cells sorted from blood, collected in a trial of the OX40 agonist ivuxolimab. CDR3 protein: CASSEGGGRSYEQYF. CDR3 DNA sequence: TGTGCCAGCAGTGAGGGTGGGGGTAGGTCCTACGAGCAGTACTTC. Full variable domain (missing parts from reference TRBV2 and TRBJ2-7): EPEVTQTPSHQVTQMGQEVILRCVPISNHLYFYWYRQILGQKVEFLVSFYNNEISEKSEIFDDQFSVERPDGSNFTLKIRSTKLEDSAMYFCASSEGGGRSYEQYFGPGTRLTVT.